One T cell receptor beta chain is described in this entry. Clones were read by immunoSEQ multiplex PCR, and TCRdb kept only the in-frame ones, dropping some. The repertoire holds 400,000 to 450,000 clones, with roughly nine tenths as singletons. Germline V gives CDR1 MNHEY, CDR2 SMNVEV (reference sequence). CDR3 size: 18 residues. Trimming shortened V by 6 bases and J by 6 bases, and 26 bases separated the two germline ends. This entry is derived from a study of blood T cell repertoires in COVID-19. V usage is TRBV27 and J usage is TRBJ2-2, with a possible D match to TRBD1 (6 bases). The clonotype was recovered from a man aged 30 to 39 who had recovered from COVID-19. The specimen sequenced was PBMCs or T cells enriched from blood (not recorded which). The CDR3 is CASSLGVRGFGQAGELFF. In nucleotides, the CDR3 is TGTGCCAGCAGCTTAGGGGTCAGGGGATTCGGTCAGGCCGGGGAGCTGTTTTTT.